The next 10 T cell receptor beta chains were all read from a single sample in a study of blood T cell repertoires in COVID-19. Some clones are missing from TCRdb's copy, which holds only in-frame ones; the method was immunoSEQ multiplex PCR. The sample includes some 200,000 clones, approximately 87% seen only once; the top ten take 2% to 2.5%. The sequenced sample was peripheral blood. The receptors were sampled from a woman aged 50 to 65 with acute or convalescent COVID-19.

This clone was seen a single time. This chain joins TRBV19 and TRBJ1-4; 9 bases align to TRBD1. Unmatched junction bases numbered 7, after V lost 5 bases and J lost 6 bases. Germline V gene data show CDR1 as LNHDA and CDR2 as SQIVND (reference sequence). This CDR3 is built from 15 residues. The DNA of the CDR3 is TGTGCCAGTAGTTGGGACAGGGATCCGGATGAAAAACTGTTTTTT. Its protein is CASSWDRDPDEKLFF.

This chain links TRBV3-1 (or the pseudogene TRBV3-2) with TRBJ2-1; tentative D call: TRBD1 (6 bases). Germline loops: CDR1 LGHDT, CDR2 YNNKEL (reference sequence). V was trimmed by 6 bases and J by 10 bases, leaving 16 bases between them. The CDR3 covers 13 residues. The CDR3 region has the DNA TGTGCCAGCAGTCCCGGGACAAGTACAGAGCAGTTCTTC. It yields the protein CASSPGTSTEQFF.

The rearrangement uses TRBV7-2 and TRBJ1-6, with TRBD1 identical over 7 bases. Germline assignment: CDR1 SGHTA and CDR2 FQGNSA. This CDR3 comprises 14 residues. V shed 5 bases and J 3 bases; nucleotides not matched to a gene: 1. The CDR3 region is CASSRDSYNSPLHF. For the CDR3, the DNA is TGTGCCAGCAGCCGGGACAGCTATAATTCACCCCTCCACTTT.

In this sample, this clone turned up once. The rearrangement links TRBV24-1 to TRBJ2-5; D might be TRBD2 (7 bases). Germline CDR1 reads KGHDR; CDR2 reads SFDVKD. There are 15 residues in the CDR3. With 1 base removed from V and 5 bases from J, the gap between germline ends came to 13 bases. The CDR3 region is CATSDFAGAGETQYF. CDR3 coding DNA: TGTGCCACCAGTGATTTCGCGGGGGCCGGGGAGACCCAGTACTTC.

This clone appeared once. This rearrangement joins TRBV7-6 to TRBJ2-2; D call uncertain. This CDR3 contains 14 residues. Between the trimmed V and J ends, which lost 1 base and 7 bases, there was a span of 10 bases. In germline, CDR1 is SGHVS, CDR2 FNYEAQ. The CDR3 coding sequence is TGTGCCAGCAGCTTAGGGCAGTTGAACGGGGAGCTGTTTTTT. Amino acids: CASSLGQLNGELFF.

With respect to this clone: This sample also contains other DNA sequences that code for the same CDR3. V gene TRBV5-1 combines with J gene TRBJ2-7, with D perhaps matching TRBD2 (7 bases). CDR3 size: 15 residues. V dropped 4 bases and J dropped 4 bases, with 18 bases sitting between them. Germline V gives CDR1 SGHRS, CDR2 YFSETQ. The CDR3 DNA reads as TGCGCCAGCAGCCGGGGGACCGGGGGGCCTTACGAGCAGTACTTC. Its protein product is CASSRGTGGPYEQYF.

The rearrangement links TRBV7-2 to TRBJ2-2; the match to TRBD1 covers 11 bases. V shed 0 bases and J 6 bases; nucleotides not matched to a gene: 6. CDR1 is SGHTA and CDR2 is FQGNSA in the germline V gene. This CDR3 comprises 17 residues. The CDR3 bases are TGTGCCAGCAGCTTAGCCTGGCGGACAGGGGGCGCCGGGGAGCTGTTTTTT. Protein sequence: CASSLAWRTGGAGELFF.

V usage is TRBV19 and J usage is TRBJ1-5; 8 bases fit TRBD1. The CDR3 runs to 20 residues. V dropped 5 bases and J dropped 2; count of bases not matched to a gene: 20. Germline loops: CDR1 LNHDA, CDR2 SQIVND (reference sequence). Here the CDR3 reads CASSFFLTGVFDYGNQPQHF. The DNA for the CDR3 is TGTGCCAGTAGTTTCTTCTTGACAGGGGTCTTTGATTATGGCAATCAGCCCCAGCATTTT. The whole variable domain, remainder taken from reference TRBV19 and TRBJ1-5, is DGGITQSPKYLFRKEGQNVTLSCEQNLNHDAMYWYRQDPGQGLRLIYYSQIVNDFQKGDIAEGYSVSREKKESFPLTVTSAQKNPTAFYLCASSFFLTGVFDYGNQPQHFGDGTRLSIL.

The V call is TRBV18, the J call TRBJ2-1, with 12 bases fitting TRBD1. This CDR3 contains 16 residues. The V gene's germline CDR1 is KGHSH and CDR2 LQKENI. V trimming: 5 bases; J trimming: 0 bases; junction bases outside the gene matches: 2. The CDR3, as DNA: TGTGCCAGCTCAAGGGGACAGGGGGCCTCCTACAATGAGCAGTTCTTC. Its protein product is CASSRGQGASYNEQFF.

The chain has TRBV4-2 and TRBJ2-5, with no clear D. This CDR3 has 16 amino acids. V dropped 0 bases and J dropped 5 bases, with 16 bases sitting between them. Germline V gene data show CDR1 as LGHNA and CDR2 as YNFKEQ. CDR3 bases: TGTGCCAGCAGCCAAGATCTAACCCTCTCGTGGGAGACCCAGTACTTC. Amino acids: CASSQDLTLSWETQYF.